The rows below give T cell receptor beta chains drawn from one sample of a study of neoadjuvant anti-PD-1 for oral cavity cancer. Method: immunoSEQ multiplex PCR; TCRdb's copy keeps in-frame clones and lacks some. The sample lists 9,500 to 15,000 clones, 71% occurring once. The material sequenced was PBMCs, taken after nivolumab (anti-PD-1) treatment. These receptors came from a person aged 40 to 85 with oral cavity squamous cell carcinoma. Both conserved end residues are trimmed from each CDR3.

TRBV10-3 AISEFDGFRNSPLH
TRBV10-2 ASHAPLRRSQTAIY
TRBV27 ASSPKGLAGANEQF
TRBV7-3 ASSNGRGYGYT
TRBV30 AWSVGGETQY
TRBV5-1 ASSSTSYNEQF
TRBV18 ASSPSGGRGSGNTIY
TRBV9 ASSLLGGEKLF
TRBV7-8 ASSQRLDPSTDTQY
TRBV10-3 AIRETSATNEKLF
TRBV6-4 ASKRYPRDSYNEQF
TRBV28 ASSQISVSQSYEQY
TRBV19 ASSPRTGNYGYT
TRBV4-1 ASSPIDMGLAYEQY
TRBV5-6 ASRGRRTGELF
TRBV7-9 ASSPLRRGTNEQF
TRBV10-1 ASSEGTPVNGYEQY
TRBV30 AWSPVNTEAF
TRBV28 ASMTDRGPYEQY
TRBV2 ASSKDGYGYT
TRBV13 ASSELGNYGYT
TRBV19 ASRTDSFPYEQY
TRBV5-4 ASSPHGGVVEAF
TRBV4-2 ASSQDLGGADTQY
TRBV9 ASSPGQGSYNEQF
TRBV5-1 ASSLGQVGADTQY
TRBV4-1 ASSQAGQFLLYGYT
TRBV7-6 ASSAEDYPQY
TRBV29-1 SVEEDFSGYNEQF
TRBV11-1 ASSLQGNTEAF
TRBV5-1 ASTIQETQY
TRBV7-6 ASGWGGAYEQY